This T cell receptor beta chain was observed in a study of blood T cell repertoires in COVID-19 (dated by TCRdb to between 2020 and 2021). Regarding the research as a whole: The collaborator samples originated in the United States, Italy and Spain and spanned the acute and convalescent phases of COVID-19. The prospective study material was composed of cDNA or gDNA derived from T cells, B-cell-depleted T cells, or PBMCs. The dataset comprised deeply sampled blood TCRbeta repertoires from subjects exposed to, actively infected with, or recovered from COVID-19. The repertoires were released in a freely available public database intended as a resource for research on the immune response to SARS-CoV-2. The samples were drawn from the first 160 participants of the ongoing ImmuneRACE study and from roughly 1,300 subjects provided by 6 global collaborators. Sample metadata almost always included a de-identified subject ID, COVID-19 status, age in years and sex. Where available, HLA class I and class II types were taken from metadata supplied by the sample provider and were not determined by assay-based typing.

On the study overall, not on this receptor specifically: The quantity of clinical and demographic metadata differed by source and by participant and was supplied without curation.

The immunoSEQ Assay, a bias-controlled multiplex PCR, was used to amplify TCRbeta CDR3 regions from genomic DNA. In the original analysis: The number of nucleated cells in each sample was estimated by amplification of reference gene primers within the assay. Sequence reads were collapsed and filtered to measure the absolute abundance of every unique TCRbeta CDR3 rearrangement. For each sample, productive Simpson clonality was calculated by taking the square root of Simpson's diversity index across productive rearrangements. TCRdb holds this immuneACCESS table with in-frame rearrangements only. Some clones are missing; in checked studies, unresolved V genes explain under half, and the rest has no known cause. The V and J calls and clone size were taken over from that table, and D and trimming were inferred from the DNA. Here the sample has some 58,000 clones; 75% to 85% occur a single time. The ten largest clonotypes hold around 9.6% of the sample.

The germline V gene (reference sequence) specifies SGHNT as CDR1 and YYREEE as CDR2. Between the V and J ends, shortened by 5 bases and 2 bases respectively, the junction contains 14 bases. Measured from the cysteine to the phenylalanine, the CDR3 is 15 residues long. The only DNA kept is the CDR3, 45 bases in frame from the first base. About this clone itself: The clone's antigen remains unknown. Per-base quality was not reported, and no clone a single base away is much larger than it.

In Seattle, one collaborating source enrolled patients while the infection was active and tracked those patients longitudinally over the course of disease. Whole blood was collected in K2EDTA tubes by collaborating institutions according to the institutions' own protocols. For TCRbeta analysis, collaborators shipped samples in one of three forms: frozen whole blood, isolated PBMCs, or DNA extracted from either of those sample types. What was sequenced was peripheral blood. The rearranged chain carries TRBV5-4 and TRBJ1-3; too little of a D gene remains to name it. This receptor was taken from a man in his forties or fifties with COVID-19, enrolled during active disease. The bases read TGTGCCAGCAGTCCACAGCCACCGCCTGGAAACACCATATATTTT. It codes for CASSPQPPPGNTIYF.